This TCR beta chain originates from a study of cytomegalovirus exposure and HLA in healthy donors. Overall study context: The early release's HLA-typed donors yielded approximately 85 million unique TCRs. Overall study results and limits: Per a prior analysis, the majority of TCR beta V segments were productive roughly 90% or roughly 30% of the time. Later work showed greater clonal expansion in HLA-associated TCR beta chains than in equally common others. Researchers catalogued over 150 TCR beta chains as cytomegalovirus-associated.

The CDR3 has 14 amino acids. Germline V CDR1 and CDR2: MNHEY, SMNVEV (reference sequence). V shed 5 bases and J shed 7 bases, with 15 bases lying between them. In the case of this clone: The target antigen is unknown.

The PCR contained 60 Vbeta and 13 Jbeta primers. This table comes from immunoSEQ multiplex PCR, and its TCRdb copy is limited to in-frame clones, with some not included. The sample gives 140,000 to 150,000 clones, around 72% of which show up once; less than 2.5% is in the top ten. The sequence was obtained from a man aged 35-49 years in good health and CMV-seronegative. This rearrangement joins TRBV27 to TRBJ2-1, with TRBD1 as a possible D gene (5 bases). Sequenced material: PBMCs. CDR3 residues: CASSHQRGENEQFF. The CDR3 nucleotides read TGTGCCAGCAGTCATCAAAGGGGTGAGAATGAGCAGTTCTTC.